This TCR beta chain appears in the sequencing data of a study of blood T cells in healthy people across ages. Whole-study context: Template switching recovered approximately one barcoded beta molecule for every two T cells. Study results and limitations: Age advanced and TCR beta diversity per million T cells fell, roughly linearly.

With a J-beta primer mix and a sample-barcoded 5' primer, a second PCR ran 7 to 11 cycles. Each cDNA molecule was tagged by a template-switch adaptor with 12 random nucleotides. Sequencing yielded, for each sample, at least 3 million paired-end reads carrying CDR3. In TCRdb, the 5' RACE reads were re-called with MiXCR into one record per CDR3 protein. The top ten hold about a fifth of the sample, which has hundreds of thousands of distinct CDR3 sequences, 44% seen once. As to this clonotype: Its antigen is currently unknown.

Sequenced sample: blood. The TCR sequence derives from a man aged 55 to 70 in good health.

DNA of the CDR3: TGTGCCAGCAGCTTAGCCGCGGCAGGGCCCAATTCACCCCTCCACTTT. It codes for CASSLAAAGPNSPLHF. The genes are TRBV7-2 and TRBJ1-6; TRBD1 is a possible D gene (5 bases). Deletions cut 0 bases from V and 7 bases from J, with 13 bases between. Germline V lookup: CDR1 SGHTA, CDR2 FQGNSA. This CDR3 has 16 residues.